This T cell receptor beta chain comes out of a study of T cells after yellow fever vaccination. Study observations and caveats: A large majority of primary-vaccination clones showed up again after the booster (around 95% CD4, approximately 90% CD8). Peak timing came faster in the weaker secondary response, day 5 versus 15.

Of note for this clonotype: The antigen remains undetermined.

In making TCR cDNA, 5'RACE template switching added a universal primer site and UMIs to it. A single record per CDR3 protein comes from TCRdb applying MiXCR to the 5' RACE reads. Among 200,000 or so distinct CDR3 sequences listed, 6.5% to 7.5% were seen once. The CDR3 covers 13 residues. The V end was cut by 3 bases, the J end by 5 bases, with 10 bases between. The germline V gene encodes CDR1 SEHNR and CDR2 FQNEAQ (reference sequence). The starting material was CD4+ T cells sorted from PBMCs, obtained on the day of the yellow fever booster vaccination. The TCR originated in a young man who received the YFV17D yellow fever vaccine. This rearrangement joins TRBV7-9 to TRBJ1-1; tentative D call: TRBD1 (6 bases). The CDR3 nucleotides are TGTGCCAGCAGCTTCTCTGACAGGACTGAAGCTTTCTTT. Translated, it gives CASSFSDRTEAFF.